This is a list of T cell receptor beta chains from one sample in a study of cytotoxic CD8 clonotypes in ibrutinib-treated CLL. The protocol was immunoSEQ multiplex PCR, while the TCRdb copy is restricted to in-frame clones and leaves out a portion. The data hold around 130,000 clones, with about 85% observed a single time. The input for sequencing was PBMCs, taken after 24 months of ibrutinib treatment. The receptors here all came from a human donor with chronic lymphocytic leukemia. CDR3s leave out the opening cysteine and the closing phenylalanine or tryptophan.

v_call,j_call,cdr3_aa
TRBV19,TRBJ1-4,ASSIGGASNEKLF
TRBV5-1,TRBJ1-2,ASSLIDRFNYGYT
TRBV18,TRBJ2-7,ASSPGSYEQY
TRBV5-1,TRBJ1-3,ASSDNHGQGSGNTIY
TRBV30,TRBJ1-6,AWSLSGLGESPLH
TRBV5-1,TRBJ1-1,ASSLTGGNTEAF
TRBV10-1,TRBJ1-2,ASSERRGYGYT
TRBV19,TRBJ1-5,ASSINGDKRPQH
TRBV23-1,TRBJ1-6,ASSQSGQGNSPLH
TRBV7-8,TRBJ2-1,ASSFGLEFSYNEQF
TRBV2,TRBJ1-3,ASSEALNGWGNTIY
TRBV9,TRBJ2-2,ASSVAGNTGELF
TRBV11-2,TRBJ1-2,ASSSGAGVWDGYT
TRBV4-3,TRBJ2-7,ASSQRTGSSYEQY
TRBV11-2,TRBJ2-1,ASSLGPQKQF
TRBV14,TRBJ1-2,ASSQDLGGLGGYT
TRBV7-2,TRBJ2-2,ASSPGQRTGELF
TRBV28,TRBJ1-5,ASSSPDRGNTYSNQPQH
TRBV18,TRBJ2-2,ASSPSRTGKYTGELF
TRBV12-5,TRBJ2-1,ASGLGLAGYNEQF
TRBV7-2,TRBJ1-1,ASSQRTALLNTEAF
TRBV5-6,TRBJ2-6,ASRRDSSGANVLT
TRBV18,TRBJ1-2,ASSPLLGGYGYT
TRBV7-8,TRBJ1-5,ASSPWSPTPPARGTQPQH
TRBV5-4,TRBJ2-5,ASSFSGTSQETQY
TRBV6-6,TRBJ2-3,ASSRYPGPDTQY